Listed here is a single TCR beta chain. Its antigen is unidentified. The conserved phenylalanine or tryptophan normally closing the CDR3 is absent here, so this likely arose from a read error. Study-wide findings and caveats: Tumor Tregs overlapped most with tumor, then blood, naive CD4+ cells.

V was trimmed by 6 bases and J by 6 bases, leaving 20 bases between them. This CDR3 has 15 amino acids. One entry per CDR3 protein, called by TCRdb with MiXCR from the 5' RACE reads. The repertoire has about 42,000 distinct CDR3 sequences, 22% of them found once; the top ten carry about 4%. Treg sorting used a CD4+CD25+CD127-/low gate. The genes are TRBV12-3 or TRBV12-4 and TRBJ1-2; D not certain. The TCR was taken from a female donor with breast cancer. Sequenced sample: Tregs sorted from blood. The CDR3 coding sequence is TGTGCCAGCAGCCGGAAAGCCAAAGACTTAGATGGCTACACCCTC. Its translation: CASSRKAKDLDGYTL.